The 5 T cell receptor beta chains below come from one sample, sequenced in a study of blood T cell repertoires in COVID-19. Clones were sequenced by immunoSEQ multiplex PCR, and TCRdb holds only the in-frame ones, with some missing. In the table there are 20,000 to 25,000 clones, 89% of which are singletons. The sample taken for sequencing was peripheral blood. These receptor sequences come from a human donor with active COVID-19. The donor label of this sample is uncertain.

This sequence joins TRBV2 and TRBJ1-2, with a weak D call TRBD1 (5 bases). V lost 0 bases, J lost 8 bases, and 10 bases lay in between. The CDR3 totals 13 residues. Per germline, CDR1 SNHLY and CDR2 FYNNEI. CDR3 nucleotides: TGTGCCAGCAGTGAAGCGCAGGGCAGCGGCTACACCTTC. Amino acids: CASSEAQGSGYTF.

The chain employs TRBV3-1 (or the pseudogene TRBV3-2) and TRBJ1-1, with D hard to call. This CDR3 contains 12 residues. In germline, CDR1 is LGHDT, CDR2 YNNKEL (reference sequence). Trimming cost V 1 base and J 5 bases, with 5 bases left between them. In DNA form, the CDR3 reads TGTGCCAGCAGCCAAGGCCGGACTGAAGCTTTCTTT. It codes for CASSQGRTEAFF.

J is TRBJ1-1 and V is TRBV29-1; 7 nucleotides match TRBD1. The V gene end was trimmed by 0 bases and the J gene end by 5 bases; junction bases not matched to a gene: 0. This CDR3 is 12 amino acids long. The germline gives CDR1 SQVTM, CDR2 ANQGSEA. CDR3 residues: CSVEDRGTEAFF. The CDR3 bases are TGCAGCGTTGAAGACAGGGGGACTGAAGCTTTCTTT.

J is TRBJ1-4 and V is TRBV15; TRBD1 matches 8 bases. The CDR3 is made up of 13 amino acids. Trimming cost V 2 bases and J 8 bases; bases outside gene matches: 1. CDR1 is LNHNV and CDR2 is YYDKDF in the germline V gene (reference sequence). The CDR3 nucleotides read TGTGCCACCAGCAGACAGGGGGCGGAAAAACTGTTTTTT. Translated: CATSRQGAEKLFF. Using reference TRBV15 and TRBJ1-4 for the parts outside the CDR3, the full variable domain is DAMVIQNPRYQVTQFGKPVTLSCSQTLNHNVMYWYQQKSSQAPKLLFHYYDKDFNNEADTPDNFQSRRPNTSFCFLDIRSPGLGDTAMYLCATSRQGAEKLFFGSGTQLSVL.

The chain is built from TRBV7-2 and TRBJ2-3; a weak D match, TRBD1 (8 bases). Trimming stripped 2 bases from V and 5 bases from J, with 11 bases between. Germline CDR1 is SGHTA and CDR2 is FQGNSA. This CDR3 region has 14 residues. The CDR3 DNA is TGTGCCAGCAGCTTACACAGGGGGGGAGATACGCAGTATTTT. Its translation is CASSLHRGGDTQYF.